Listed below are T cell receptor beta chains from one sample, sequenced in a study of technical replicates of blood from a handful of donors. Here immunoSEQ multiplex PCR was the method, and the copy in TCRdb shows in-frame clones only, minus some. The sample includes some 78,000 clones, approximately 95% seen only once; the top ten take 0.26%. Sequencing was performed on T cells isolated from PBMCs. Source of these receptors: a human donor in good health. CDR3s include the opening cysteine and the closing phenylalanine or tryptophan. The D gene is left open where the match is weak. The size of a clone is reported for some rows only, either as once, few or many, or as a class for expanded clones.

j_call d_call cdr3_length v_call clone_size cdr3_nt cdr3_aa
TRBJ2-5 NA 13 TRBV5-1 NA TGCGCCAGCACGCCAGGGATGGAGGAGACCCAGTACTTC CASTPGMEETQYF
TRBJ2-6 TRBD1 19 TRBV2 NA TGTGCCAGCCCCAGTTTAGGGGGCACATTTGGAAGGGGGGCCAACGTCCTGACTTTC CASPSLGGTFGRGANVLTF
TRBJ2-7 TRBD2 16 TRBV5-1 few TGCGCCAGCAGCTCCGGACTAGCGGGAATAGGATACGAGCAGTACTTC CASSSGLAGIGYEQYF
TRBJ2-2 NA 12 TRBV6-5 NA TGTGCCAGCAGTTCGAGGGCCGGGGAGCTGTTTTTT CASSSRAGELFF
TRBJ2-6 TRBD1 18 TRBV6-1 NA TGTGCCAGCAGTGAACCCGGGACAGCCGACTCTGGGGCCAACGTCCTGACTTTC CASSEPGTADSGANVLTF
TRBJ2-7 NA 15 TRBV27 once TGTGCCAGCAGTCTCGGGACGGGAGATCTGGACGAGCAGTACTTC CASSLGTGDLDEQYF
TRBJ1-1 NA 14 TRBV6-1 few TGTGCCAGCAGTGAGCATTCGGGGGACACTGAAGCTTTCTTT CASSEHSGDTEAFF
TRBJ1-4 NA 15 TRBV6-6 NA TGTGCCAGCACGGGCAGGAATCAAGCGGGCGAAAAACTGTTTTTT CASTGRNQAGEKLFF
TRBJ2-1 TRBD2 16 TRBV10-3 NA TGTGCCATCAGTGACGGGGGGATGAGCTCCTACAATGAGCAGTTCTTC CAISDGGMSSYNEQFF
TRBJ1-5 TRBD1 18 TRBV4-1 once TGCGCCAGCAGCCAAGGGACAGGGGGTTTTATAGGCAATCAGCCCCAGCATTTT CASSQGTGGFIGNQPQHF
TRBJ2-1 NA 14 TRBV27 NA TGTGCCAGCTCCCCTGGGGGGTTTGTCCATGAGCAGTTCTTC CASSPGGFVHEQFF
TRBJ1-6 TRBD1 14 TRBV2 few TGTGCCAGCAGTGGAGGGACAGGGGCTTGGAATATCCACTTT CASSGGTGAWNIHF
TRBJ2-5 TRBD1 12 TRBV2 NA TGTGCCATTTCGCCGGACAGGGGGCCCCAGTACTTC CAISPDRGPQYF
TRBJ2-5 NA 14 TRBV27 NA TGTGCCAGCAGTCTTACAGGGTTACAAGAGACCCAGTACTTC CASSLTGLQETQYF
TRBJ2-3 TRBD2 15 TRBV7-6 NA TGTGCCAGCAGCTTGGGACTAGCGGGGGGAAATACGCAGTATTTT CASSLGLAGGNTQYF
TRBJ2-7 TRBD1 14 TRBV11-2 few TGTGCCAGCAGCGTGGGACAGGGGACCTACGAGCAGTACTTC CASSVGQGTYEQYF
TRBJ1-5 NA 12 TRBV7-9 once TGTGCCAGCACTCACGGAGGGCAGCCCCAGCATTTT CASTHGGQPQHF
TRBJ2-7 NA 15 TRBV7-9 NA TGTGCCAGCAGCTTAGCGCGTTTGTCCTCCTACGAGCAGTACTTC CASSLARLSSYEQYF
TRBJ1-1 NA 13 TRBV29-1 NA TGCAGCGTTGTTCCCCCCGGGACAATCGAAGCTTTCTTT CSVVPPGTIEAFF
TRBJ2-1 NA 12 TRBV7-2 NA TGTGCCAGCTCGGCTAGCGAGGATGAGCAGTTCTTC CASSASEDEQFF
TRBJ1-4 NA 16 TRBV25-1 NA TGTGCCAGCAGTGGCAGGACAGTACTAACGGATGAAAAACTGTTTTTT CASSGRTVLTDEKLFF
TRBJ1-2 TRBD1 13 TRBV10-3 NA TGTGCCACCTCCCCGCGGACAGGGAATGGCTACACCTTC CATSPRTGNGYTF
TRBJ1-2 TRBD1 16 TRBV7-9 NA TGTGCCAGCAGCTCCTACCCCCGACAGGGAAACTATGGCTACACCTTC CASSSYPRQGNYGYTF
TRBJ2-1 NA 16 TRBV5-1 NA TGCGCCAGCAGCTTAAATCTACAGGCAGGGTCTAATGAGCAGTTCTTC CASSLNLQAGSNEQFF
TRBJ1-1 NA 14 TRBV28 NA TGTGCCAGCAGTTTTGAGGGTTCGCACACTGAAGCTTTCTTT CASSFEGSHTEAFF
TRBJ1-2 TRBD1 14 TRBV6-6 NA TGTGCCAGCACTGACAGGGGGCGGAGCTATGGCTACACCTTC CASTDRGRSYGYTF
TRBJ2-3 TRBD2 16 TRBV13 few TGTGCCAGCAGCCGACTAGGACTAGCGGGAGGGGATACGCAGTATTTT CASSRLGLAGGDTQYF
TRBJ2-3 TRBD2 16 TRBV5-1 NA TGCGCCAGCAGCTTGGATAGCGGGACTAGCACAGATACGCAGTATTTT CASSLDSGTSTDTQYF
TRBJ2-5 NA 15 TRBV6-1 once TGTGCCAGCAGTCTTCCGCAGGGGAGAGGGGAGACCCAGTACTTC CASSLPQGRGETQYF
TRBJ2-1 NA 16 TRBV15 NA TGTGCCACCAGCAGAGGAGCGCGGGGACCTAACAATGAGCAGTTCTTC CATSRGARGPNNEQFF
TRBJ2-1 TRBD2 17 TRBV13 NA TGTGCCAGCAGCTCCTATAGCGGGAGTGCAGACTACAATGAGCAGTTCTTC CASSSYSGSADYNEQFF
TRBJ2-3 NA 12 TRBV30 NA TGTGCCTGGAGTGCTGCTAAAGATACGCAGTATTTT CAWSAAKDTQYF
TRBJ2-1 NA 16 TRBV13 NA TGTGCCAGCAGCTCCTCCCTAAGGCGGGGCAACAATGAGCAGTTCTTC CASSSSLRRGNNEQFF
TRBJ1-1 TRBD1 14 TRBV7-6 NA TGTGCCAGCAGCACGGGACAGGAAAACACTGAAGCTTTCTTT CASSTGQENTEAFF
TRBJ2-3 NA 16 TRBV5-4 NA TGTGCCAGCAGCTATGGACAGAACATCAGAGAGGATACGCAGTATTTT CASSYGQNIREDTQYF
TRBJ2-3 NA 11 TRBV28 once TGTGCCAGCAGTCCCTCCGATACGCAGTATTTT CASSPSDTQYF
TRBJ1-5 TRBD1 14 TRBV19 NA TGTGCCAGTAGAGGGACAGGGGATGGCCAGCCCCAGCATTTT CASRGTGDGQPQHF
TRBJ1-1 NA 13 TRBV6-5 NA TGTGCCAGCAGTTACTCTATTGACTCGGGAGCTTTCTTT CASSYSIDSGAFF
TRBJ1-3 NA 14 TRBV5-1 NA TGCGCCAGCAGCCTCGACAGCTCTGGAAACACCATATATTTT CASSLDSSGNTIYF
TRBJ2-1 NA 15 TRBV6-1 NA TGTGCCAGCAGTGAATTAAGGGGACTGATCAATGAGCAGTTCTTC CASSELRGLINEQFF
TRBJ1-1 TRBD1 15 TRBV10-3 NA TGTGCCATCAGGGGGACCGGGACAGGGGGCACTGAAGCTTTCTTT CAIRGTGTGGTEAFF
TRBJ2-1 TRBD2 16 TRBV19 NA TGTGCCAGTAGTCAAACTAGCGGGAGGGCCGGGGATGAGCAGTTCTTC CASSQTSGRAGDEQFF
TRBJ2-1 TRBD2 19 TRBV28 NA TGTGCCAGCAGTTTGACCGGGACTAGCGGGAAGGTATCCCGAAATGAGCAGTTCTTC CASSLTGTSGKVSRNEQFF
TRBJ2-7 NA 14 TRBV29-1 NA TGCAGCGTTGGAGGTTTGACCGCCACCTACGAGCAGTACTTC CSVGGLTATYEQYF
TRBJ1-1 NA 14 TRBV4-1 NA TGCGCCAGCAGAAGAGGGGGTGGAAACACTGAAGCTTTCTTT CASRRGGGNTEAFF
TRBJ2-7 TRBD1 15 TRBV18 NA TGTGCCAGCTCACTAACAGGGGGTGAAGCCTACGAGCAGTACTTC CASSLTGGEAYEQYF
TRBJ2-3 NA 15 TRBV19 NA TGTGCCAGTAGTATAGGAACAGGCCGCACAGATACGCAGTATTTT CASSIGTGRTDTQYF
TRBJ2-3 TRBD2 16 TRBV5-6 NA TGTGCCAGCAGCCGGCGGCCCTCTAGCGGGAGTTATACGCAGTATTTT CASSRRPSSGSYTQYF
TRBJ2-7 TRBD2 14 TRBV7-9 once TGTGCCAGCAGCTTAGTCTCGGGAGGAGACGAGCAGTACTTC CASSLVSGGDEQYF
TRBJ1-1 TRBD1 13 TRBV28 NA TGTGCCAGCAGTTTGCCCACAGGGGCTGAAGCTTTCTTT CASSLPTGAEAFF
TRBJ2-7 NA 12 TRBV4-1 NA TGCGCCAGCAGCCAAGAAGGGGACGAGCAGTACTTC CASSQEGDEQYF
TRBJ2-1 TRBD2 13 TRBV13 once TGTGCCAGCAGCCCAGCGGGAGACAATGAGCAGTTCTTC CASSPAGDNEQFF
TRBJ2-1 NA 14 TRBV2 NA TGTGCCAGCAGAGGCAGGCCAACGAGTAATGAGCAGTTCTTC CASRGRPTSNEQFF
TRBJ2-7 NA 14 TRBV6-5 NA TGTGCCAGCAGTTACTCGCCAGGGTCTTACGAGCAGTACTTC CASSYSPGSYEQYF
TRBJ1-1 TRBD1 17 TRBV7-3 NA TGTGCCAGCAGCCAGTCGCGCTCCCGGGACAGGGGGACTGAAGCTTTCTTT CASSQSRSRDRGTEAFF